The TCR beta chain described here comes from a study of T cells in Graves' hyperthyroidism and ophthalmopathy. In germline, CDR1 is KGHSH, CDR2 LQKENI. This CDR3 is 16 amino acids long. V was clipped by 1 base and J by 5 bases, with 17 bases between them. In its sample, this clonotype was seen a few times. TCR beta CDR3 sequences were amplified from RNA transcripts. The HTBI set primed first-round TCR CDR3 RT-PCR. Each CDR3 protein is one row after TCRdb ran MiXCR on the multiplex PCR reads. The data show around 570,000 distinct CDR3 sequences, nearly 20% seen once. The receptor comes from a man in his forties or fifties with Graves' ophthalmopathy. The chain employs TRBV18 and TRBJ1-1, with TRBD1 as a possible D gene (6 bases). The specimen sequenced was blood. CDR3 nucleotide sequence: TGTGCCAGCTCACCACTTGACGCGGGGGCCGGAACTGAAGCTTTCTTT. Translation: CASSPLDAGAGTEAFF.